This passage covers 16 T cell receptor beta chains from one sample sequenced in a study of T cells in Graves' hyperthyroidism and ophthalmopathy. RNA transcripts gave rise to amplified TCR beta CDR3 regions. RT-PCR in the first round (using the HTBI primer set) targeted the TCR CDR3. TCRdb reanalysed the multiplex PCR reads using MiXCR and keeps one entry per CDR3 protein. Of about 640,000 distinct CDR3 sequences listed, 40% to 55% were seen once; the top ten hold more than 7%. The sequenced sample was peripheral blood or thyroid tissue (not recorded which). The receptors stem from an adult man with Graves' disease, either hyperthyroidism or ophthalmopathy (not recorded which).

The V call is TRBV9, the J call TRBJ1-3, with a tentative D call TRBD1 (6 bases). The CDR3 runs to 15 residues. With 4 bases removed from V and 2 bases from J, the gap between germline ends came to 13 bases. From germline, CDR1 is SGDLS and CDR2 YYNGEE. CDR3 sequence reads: CASSLGAGAGNTIYF. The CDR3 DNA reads TGTGCCAGCAGCTTGGGTGCAGGGGCTGGAAACACCATATATTTT.

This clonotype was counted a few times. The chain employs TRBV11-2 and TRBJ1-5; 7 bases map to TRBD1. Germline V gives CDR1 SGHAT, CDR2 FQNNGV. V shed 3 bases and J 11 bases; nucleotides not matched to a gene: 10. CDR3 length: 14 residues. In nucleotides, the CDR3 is TGTGCCAGCAGCTTGCACGCCCAGGGGGTCGCCCAGCATTTT. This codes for CASSLHAQGVAQHF.

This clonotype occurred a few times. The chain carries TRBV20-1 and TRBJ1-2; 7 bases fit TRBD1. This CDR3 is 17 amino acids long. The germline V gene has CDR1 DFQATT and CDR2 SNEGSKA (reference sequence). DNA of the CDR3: TGCAGCGCCTTTAGCCCGCGTCAGGGGGAATCAAACTATGGCTACACCTTC. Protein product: CSAFSPRQGESNYGYTF.

The CDR3 DNA reads as TGTGCCAGCACGGACAGGGGGTCGGACACTGAAGCTTTCTTT. The encoded protein is CASTDRGSDTEAFF. The chain carries TRBV25-1 and TRBJ1-1, with 10 bases fitting TRBD1. The V gene's germline CDR1 is MGHDK and CDR2 SYGVNS. V trimming: 7 bases; J trimming: 3 bases; junction bases outside the gene matches: 5. The CDR3 is 14 residues long.

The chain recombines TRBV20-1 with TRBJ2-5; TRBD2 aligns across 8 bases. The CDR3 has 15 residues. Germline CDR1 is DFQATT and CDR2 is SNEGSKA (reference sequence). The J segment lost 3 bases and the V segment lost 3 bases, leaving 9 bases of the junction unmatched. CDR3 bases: TGCAGTGCTAGCGGGGGCGGGAGGAACAAAGAGACCCAGTACTTC. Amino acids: CSASGGGRNKETQYF.

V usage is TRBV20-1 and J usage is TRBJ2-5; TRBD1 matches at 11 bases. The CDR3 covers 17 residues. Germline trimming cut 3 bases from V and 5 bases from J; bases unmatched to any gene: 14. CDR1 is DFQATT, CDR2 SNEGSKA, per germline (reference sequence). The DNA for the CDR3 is TGCAGTGCTAGTACCGGGACAGGGGGTGATATATGGGAGACCCAGTACTTC. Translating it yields CSASTGTGGDIWETQYF.

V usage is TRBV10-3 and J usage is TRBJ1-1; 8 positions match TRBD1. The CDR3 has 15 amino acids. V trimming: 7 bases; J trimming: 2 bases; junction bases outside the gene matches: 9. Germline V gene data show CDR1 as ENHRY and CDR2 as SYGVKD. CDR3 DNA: TGTGCCATCACTCCAGGGGACAGGAGTAACACTGAAGCTTTCTTT. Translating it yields CAITPGDRSNTEAFF.

CDR3 loop: CASSQYETYEQYF. CDR3 DNA: TGTGCCAGCAGCCAATACGAAACCTACGAGCAGTACTTC. V and J are TRBV9 and TRBJ2-7; D unclear. The CDR3 is 13 residues long. V was clipped by 4 bases and J by 2 bases, with 10 bases between them. In germline, CDR1 is SGDLS, CDR2 YYNGEE.

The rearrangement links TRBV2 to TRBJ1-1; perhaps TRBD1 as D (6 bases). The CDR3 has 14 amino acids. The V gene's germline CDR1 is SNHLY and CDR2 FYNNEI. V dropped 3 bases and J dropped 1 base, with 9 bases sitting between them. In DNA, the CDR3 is TGTGCCAGCAGTGAGGGGGCACGGAACACTGAAGCTTTCTTT. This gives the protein CASSEGARNTEAFF.

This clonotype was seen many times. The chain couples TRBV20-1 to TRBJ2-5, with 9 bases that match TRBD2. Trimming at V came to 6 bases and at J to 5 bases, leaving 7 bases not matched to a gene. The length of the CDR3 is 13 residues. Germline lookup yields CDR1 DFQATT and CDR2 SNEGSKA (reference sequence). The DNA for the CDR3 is TGCAGTGCCCAGCGGGAGGCCAGGGAGACCCAGTACTTC. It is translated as CSAQREARETQYF.

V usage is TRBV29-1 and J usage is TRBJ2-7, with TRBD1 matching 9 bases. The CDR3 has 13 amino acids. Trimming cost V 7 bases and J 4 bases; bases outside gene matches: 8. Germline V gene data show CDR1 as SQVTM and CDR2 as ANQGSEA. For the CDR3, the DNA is TGCAGCGCAAGGACAGGGGCGGCTTACGAGCAGTACTTC. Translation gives CSARTGAAYEQYF.

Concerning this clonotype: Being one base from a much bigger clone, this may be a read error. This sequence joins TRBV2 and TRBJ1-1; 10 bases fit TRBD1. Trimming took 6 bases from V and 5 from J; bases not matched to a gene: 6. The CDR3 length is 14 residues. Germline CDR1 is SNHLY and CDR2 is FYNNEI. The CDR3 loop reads CASSQTGGRTEAFF. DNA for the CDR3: TGTGCCAGCAGCCAGACAGGGGGCCGGACTGAAGCTTTCTTT.

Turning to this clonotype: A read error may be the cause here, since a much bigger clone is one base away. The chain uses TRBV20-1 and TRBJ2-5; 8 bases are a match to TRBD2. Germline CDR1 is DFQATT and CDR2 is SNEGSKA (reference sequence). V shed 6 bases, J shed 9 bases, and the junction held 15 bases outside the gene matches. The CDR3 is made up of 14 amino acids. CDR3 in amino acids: CSAGGDTRREAQYF. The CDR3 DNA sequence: TGCAGTGCCGGGGGGGACACCCGGCGGGAGGCCCAGTACTTC.

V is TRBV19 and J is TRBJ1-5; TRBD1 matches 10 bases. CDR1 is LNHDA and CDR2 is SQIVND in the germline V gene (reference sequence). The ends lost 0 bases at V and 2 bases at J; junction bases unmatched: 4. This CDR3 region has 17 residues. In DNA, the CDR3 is TGTGCCAGTAGTATAGAGCCCGGGACAGGGGGCAATCAGCCCCAGCATTTT. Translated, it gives CASSIEPGTGGNQPQHF.

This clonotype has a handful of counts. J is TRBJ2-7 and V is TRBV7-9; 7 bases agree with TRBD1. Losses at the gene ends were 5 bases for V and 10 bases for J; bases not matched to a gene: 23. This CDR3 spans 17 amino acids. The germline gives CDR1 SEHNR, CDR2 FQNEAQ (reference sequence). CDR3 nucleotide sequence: TGTGCCAGCAGCCGAACCGACAGGGTTGGCTCGCTACGAGGACAGTACTTC. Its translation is CASSRTDRVGSLRGQYF.

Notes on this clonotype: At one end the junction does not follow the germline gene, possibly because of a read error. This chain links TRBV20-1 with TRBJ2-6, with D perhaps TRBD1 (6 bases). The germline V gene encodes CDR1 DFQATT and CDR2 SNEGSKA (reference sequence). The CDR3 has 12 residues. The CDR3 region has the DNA TGCAGTGCTCTCAGGGAAGGGGACACTGAAGCTTTC. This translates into CSALREGDTEAF.